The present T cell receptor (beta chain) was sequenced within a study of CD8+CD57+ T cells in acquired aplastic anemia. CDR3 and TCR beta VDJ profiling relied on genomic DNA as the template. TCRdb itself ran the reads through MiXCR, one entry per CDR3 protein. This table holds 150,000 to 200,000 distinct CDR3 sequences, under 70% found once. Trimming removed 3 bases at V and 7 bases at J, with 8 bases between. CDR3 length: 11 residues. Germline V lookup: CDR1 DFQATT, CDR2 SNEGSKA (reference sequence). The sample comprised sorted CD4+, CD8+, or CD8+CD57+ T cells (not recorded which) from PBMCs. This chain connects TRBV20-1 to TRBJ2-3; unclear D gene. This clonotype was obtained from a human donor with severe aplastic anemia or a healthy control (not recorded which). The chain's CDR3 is CSARVDYTQYF. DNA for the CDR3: TGCAGTGCTAGGGTTGACTATACGCAGTATTTT.